The text below deals with one T cell receptor (beta chain). Its antigen remains unknown. The data were taken from a study of regulatory T cells in long-lasting Graves disease. At the level of the study: With positive TSH receptor antibodies and over 5 years of antithyroid drugs, Graves' disease was considered persistent.

V gave up 5 bases and J gave up 2 bases, with 10 bases separating them. Germline-derived CDR1 and CDR2 are LNHDA and SQIVND (reference sequence). The CDR3 has 13 amino acids. Time point of the sample: persistent/refractory GD, antithyroid drugs over 5 years with positive TRAb. The TCR library used RNA extracted from PBMCs. Overall study findings and caveats: The study found TRBV28, TRBJ1-2 and TRBJ2-5 favored in persistent disease.

Both iRepertoire HTBI primers and Arm-PCR of CDR3 regions were used to build the TCR beta libraries. Per the authors' pipeline: Among the samples, approximately 60 TRBV and 12 to 15 TRBJ segments were identified. TCRdb itself ran the multiplex PCR reads through MiXCR, one entry per CDR3 protein. These V and J calls rely on TCRdb rather than the paper's analysis. The sample yields 400,000 to 500,000 distinct CDR3 sequences, roughly a fifth seen once. The chain couples TRBV19 to TRBJ2-7; D call uncertain. The clonotype comes from a female donor with Graves disease. The sequencing used peripheral blood mononuclear cells (PBMCs), collected when the disease was refractory, from a patient treated with antithyroid drugs. The CDR3 DNA is TGTGCCAGTAGTCTTAACTATCCCTACGAGCAGTACTTC. As protein: CASSLNYPYEQYF.